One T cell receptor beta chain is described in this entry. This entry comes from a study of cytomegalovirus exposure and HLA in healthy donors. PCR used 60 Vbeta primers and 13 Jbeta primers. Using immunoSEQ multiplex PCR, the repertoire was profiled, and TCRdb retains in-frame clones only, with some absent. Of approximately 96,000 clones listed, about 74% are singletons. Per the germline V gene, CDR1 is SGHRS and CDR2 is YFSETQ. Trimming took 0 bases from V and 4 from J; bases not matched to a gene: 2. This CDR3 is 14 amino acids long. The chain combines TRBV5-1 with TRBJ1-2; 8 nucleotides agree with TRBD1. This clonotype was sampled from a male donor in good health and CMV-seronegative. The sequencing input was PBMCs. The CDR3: CASSLGTGPYGYTF. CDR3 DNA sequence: TGCGCCAGCAGCTTGGGGACAGGGCCCTATGGCTACACCTTC.